The T cell receptor (beta chain) described here comes from a study of cytomegalovirus exposure and HLA in healthy donors. Study observations and caveats: In the approximately 120 validation repertoires, a later analysis found that first-cohort TCR clusters tended to co-occur.

Sequencing used immunoSEQ multiplex PCR; TCRdb keeps in-frame clones, though not all of them. The sample carries roughly 200,000 clones, about 89% recorded once. This clone has only one observation. Its antigen is not known. The sequence was collected from a man aged 25 to 45 in good health and CMV-seropositive. Input material: PBMCs.

The DNA of the CDR3 is TGCAGCGTGAACGACCGTCTCAGCGGAAACTACAATGAGCAGTTCTTC. The encoded protein is CSVNDRLSGNYNEQFF. The chain employs TRBV29-1 and TRBJ2-1; the D gene is possibly TRBD2 (5 bases). This CDR3 spans 16 amino acids. V lost 6 bases and J lost 3, with 21 bases in between. Germline V gene sequence: CDR1 SQVTM, CDR2 ANQGSEA.